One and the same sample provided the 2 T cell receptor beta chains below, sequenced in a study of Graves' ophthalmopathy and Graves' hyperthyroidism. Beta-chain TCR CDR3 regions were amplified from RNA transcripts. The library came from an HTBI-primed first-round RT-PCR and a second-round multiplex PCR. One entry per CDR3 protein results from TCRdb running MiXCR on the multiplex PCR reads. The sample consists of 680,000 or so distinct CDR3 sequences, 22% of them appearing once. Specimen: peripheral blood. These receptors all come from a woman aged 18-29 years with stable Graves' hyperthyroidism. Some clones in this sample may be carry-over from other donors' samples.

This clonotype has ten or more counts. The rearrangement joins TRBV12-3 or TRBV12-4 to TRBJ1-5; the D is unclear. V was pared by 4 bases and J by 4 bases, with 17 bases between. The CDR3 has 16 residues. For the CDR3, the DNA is TGTGCCAGCAGTTACAGTGCGACGGCTACAAATCAGCCCCAGCATTTT. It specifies CASSYSATATNQPQHF.

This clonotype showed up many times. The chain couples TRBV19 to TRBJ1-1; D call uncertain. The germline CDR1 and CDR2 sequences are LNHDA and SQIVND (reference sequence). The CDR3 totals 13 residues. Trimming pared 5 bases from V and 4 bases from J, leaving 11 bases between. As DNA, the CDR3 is TGTGCCAGTAGTCTCCCTATGAGCACTGAAGCTTTCTTT. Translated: CASSLPMSTEAFF. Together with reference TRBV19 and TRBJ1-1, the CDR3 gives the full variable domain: DGGITQSPKYLFRKEGQNVTLSCEQNLNHDAMYWYRQDPGQGLRLIYYSQIVNDFQKGDIAEGYSVSREKKESFPLTVTSAQKNPTAFYLCASSLPMSTEAFFGQGTRLTVV.